This T cell receptor (beta chain) was sequenced for a study of blood T cell repertoires in COVID-19. This CDR3 region has 14 residues. As handled by the study authors: The authors estimated nucleated cell counts from reference gene primer amplification. Here immunoSEQ multiplex PCR was the method, and the copy in TCRdb shows in-frame clones only, minus some. From that table come the V and J calls and clone size; the DNA was used to work out D and trimming. The sample contains roughly 250,000 clones, about 88% of which appear only once. This clone appeared once. The chain has TRBV21-1 and TRBJ2-7; the tabulated D call, TRBD2, remains unverified against the DNA. TRBV21-1 is a listed pseudogene. The sequence derives from a woman aged 35 to 49 who had recovered from COVID-19. Sequencing was performed on peripheral blood. The DNA of the CDR3 is TGTGCCAGCAGCCTCCGCGGAGCCTGCTACGAGCAGTACGTC. Amino acids: CASSLRGACYEQYV.